The next 20 T cell receptor delta chains were all read from a single sample in a study of Vδ1+ human thymocytes. Whole-study results and caveats: Thymic TRG and TRD repertoires appeared highly polyclonal, with Gaussian CDR3 length distributions.

Which antigens these TCRs recognize remains unknown. RNA was extracted from the cells and then reverse transcribed. CDR3 amplicons came from multiplex PCR with pooled V-gene forward and constant-region reverse primers. TCRdb reanalysed the multiplex PCR reads with CATT. The sample carries roughly 55,000 delta-chain clones, approximately 15% recorded once. The sequenced material came from Vdelta1+ gamma-delta thymocytes from the thymus. Specified subset: FACS-sorted CD3+ TCRalphabeta- TCRVdelta1+ TCRVdelta2- thymocytes. The receptors shown here come from a boy younger than two who had congenital heart surgery.

This clone was picked up a small number of times. The V and J genes are TRDV1 and TRDJ1, with 7 bases that match TRDD3. Germline lookup yields CDR1 TSWWSYY and CDR2 QGS. The CDR3 loop spans 19 amino acids. Trimming took 1 base from V and 5 from J; bases not matched to a gene: 19. CDR3 in DNA: TGTGCTCTTGGGGAACACGTACTTTTACGTCACTGGGGTGTAGATAAACTCATCTTT. Encoded protein: CALGEHVLLRHWGVDKLIF.

This clone was seen only a few times. V is TRDV1 and J is TRDJ1, with D perhaps assigned TRDD2 or TRDD3 (6 bases each). Per germline, CDR1 TSWWSYY and CDR2 QGS. CDR3 length: 21 residues. Trimming took 0 bases from V and 0 from J, leaving 26 bases between them. The CDR3 DNA follows: TGTGCTCTTGGGGAACTTTGGCCTTCCCGACGATACTGGGCGTACACCGATAAACTCATCTTT. It is translated as CALGELWPSRRYWAYTDKLIF.

J is TRDJ1 and V is TRDV1; 10 positions agree with TRDD3. The CDR3 is 18 residues long. Looked up from germline, CDR1 is TSWWSYY and CDR2 is QGS. V lost 3 bases, J lost 3 bases, and 13 bases stayed unmatched. The CDR3 protein is CALGDPIPRGIRADKLIF. The CDR3 DNA reads TGTGCTCTTGGGGACCCGATCCCAAGGGGGATACGCGCCGATAAACTCATCTTT.

The chain joins TRDV1 to TRDJ1; D is possibly TRDD3 (5 bases). V shed 2 bases and J shed 0 bases, with 22 bases lying between them. The CDR3 has 19 amino acids. Germline V gives CDR1 TSWWSYY, CDR2 QGS. The CDR3 DNA reads TGTGCTCTTGGGGAAGGAGCCCTCTACGGGGAGAGGTACACCGATAAACTCATCTTT. The encoded protein is CALGEGALYGERYTDKLIF.

This clone was recorded a few times. The genes are TRDV1 and TRDJ1, with D unresolved. Germline V gives CDR1 TSWWSYY, CDR2 QGS. The V and J ends lost 4 bases and 0 bases respectively, with 39 bases between them. CDR3 length: 24 residues. The CDR3 sequence: CALGAAPLYAGGPTTEEYTDKLIF. CDR3 nucleotide sequence: TGTGCTCTTGGGGCCGCCCCCCTCTACGCCGGAGGACCGACTACGGAAGAATACACCGATAAACTCATCTTT.

The J gene is TRDJ1, the V gene TRDV1; the D gene is possibly TRDD3 (5 bases). The CDR3 has 14 amino acids. Looked up from germline, CDR1 is TSWWSYY and CDR2 is QGS. V was trimmed by 7 bases and J by 4 bases, leaving 16 bases between them. In DNA, the CDR3 is TGTGCTCTTGCGAACTTGGGGAAAGTCGATAAACTCATCTTT. Protein product: CALANLGKVDKLIF.

This rearrangement joins TRDV3 to TRDJ1; TRDD3 aligns across 7 bases. The CDR3 has 16 amino acids. Germline V CDR1 and CDR2: TVYSNPD, GDNSRS (reference sequence). Losses at the gene ends were 3 bases for V and 3 bases for J; bases not matched to a gene: 16. This chain's CDR3 is CALPYVIAWGADKLIF. CDR3 coding DNA: TGTGCCTTACCCTACGTTATTGCCTGGGGGGCCGATAAACTCATCTTT.

This rearrangement joins TRDV1 to TRDJ1; 9 bases match TRDD3. Germline loops: CDR1 TSWWSYY, CDR2 QGS. The CDR3 is 18 amino acids. V trimming: 3 bases; J trimming: 3 bases; junction bases outside the gene matches: 14. The chain's CDR3 is CALGEPWGISGVSDKLIF. Here the CDR3 DNA reads TGTGCTCTTGGGGAGCCCTGGGGGATTTCTGGTGTCTCCGATAAACTCATCTTT.

The chain uses TRDV2 and TRDJ1, with 10 bases aligning to TRDD3. The V gene end was trimmed by 1 base and the J gene end by 1 base; junction bases not matched to a gene: 17. The germline gives CDR1 GEAIGNYY, CDR2 EKD. There are 20 residues in the CDR3. Here the CDR3 reads CACDTGGYNEQLFPTDKLIF. DNA of the CDR3: TGTGCCTGTGACACTGGGGGATACAACGAACAACTATTCCCCACCGATAAACTCATCTTT.

This clone showed up just a few times. J is TRDJ1 and V is TRDV1, with D tentatively TRDD2 (5 bases). CDR1 and CDR2 from the germline V gene are TSWWSYY and QGS. The CDR3 is 14 residues long. V shed 1 base and J shed 7 bases, with 13 bases lying between them. The CDR3 sequence: CALGEPVLRGKLIF. CDR3 in DNA: TGTGCTCTTGGGGAACCCGTCCTAAGGGGTAAACTCATCTTT.

This clone appeared a few times. The V gene is TRDV1, the J gene TRDJ1, with TRDD3 matching 8 bases. V trimming: 4 bases; J trimming: 0 bases; junction bases outside the gene matches: 19. This CDR3 spans 20 amino acids. Germline CDR1 reads TSWWSYY; CDR2 reads QGS. The CDR3 DNA reads as TGTGCTCTTGGGGCCACAAAGGTTTGGTACTGGGGGGTTCACACCGATAAACTCATCTTT. It specifies CALGATKVWYWGVHTDKLIF.

This clone appeared a few times. The V call is TRDV1, the J call TRDJ1, with 8 positions matching TRDD3. The CDR3 sequence is 21 residues long. CDR1 and CDR2 (germline): TSWWSYY, QGS. V was clipped by 2 bases and J by 2 bases; unmatched bases: 22. CDR3 protein: CALGESPQGGICARRTDKLIF. In nucleotides, the CDR3 is TGTGCTCTTGGGGAATCTCCCCAGGGGGGGATATGTGCCCGTAGGACCGATAAACTCATCTTT.

This clone was seen more than once but under ten times. This chain connects TRDV3 to TRDJ1; maybe TRDD3 (5 bases). CDR1 and CDR2 from the germline V gene are TVYSNPD and GDNSRS (reference sequence). CDR3 length: 13 amino acids. Trimming took 4 bases from V and 8 from J, leaving 20 bases between them. Written as DNA, the CDR3 is TGTGCCTCACAGTCCGTGACTGGTCCCAAACTCATCTTT. Its translation: CASQSVTGPKLIF.

There are a few counts of this clone. The rearrangement links TRDV1 to TRDJ1; 10 nucleotides line up with TRDD3. Germline CDR1 and CDR2: TSWWSYY and QGS. The CDR3 is made up of 18 amino acids. J gave up 4 bases and V 1 base, and 12 bases lay outside the gene matches. The CDR3 protein is CALGEPYTDWGIDDKLIF. CDR3 DNA: TGTGCTCTTGGGGAACCATATACGGACTGGGGGATTGACGATAAACTCATCTTT.

This chain connects TRDV1 to TRDJ1; TRDD3 aligns across 10 bases. V dropped 0 bases and J dropped 0; count of bases not matched to a gene: 7. In germline, CDR1 is TSWWSYY, CDR2 QGS. This CDR3 comprises 18 residues. The CDR3 nucleotides are TGTGCTCTTGGGGAACTCTACGCACTGGGGGATTACACCGATAAACTCATCTTT. It codes for CALGELYALGDYTDKLIF.

The genes are TRAV29/DV5 and TRDJ1, with TRDD3 matching over 7 bases. V was pared by 1 base and J by 2 bases, with 23 bases of the junction left unmatched. Germline lookup yields CDR1 NSMFDY and CDR2 ISSIKDK. The length of the CDR3 is 20 residues. The CDR3 DNA reads as TGTGCAGCAAGCCCCCTACCCTTCGCTAGGGGATATCCCCAGACCGATAAACTCATCTTT. Its translation is CAASPLPFARGYPQTDKLIF.

This clone was counted only a few times. V usage is TRDV1 and J usage is TRDJ1; TRDD3 matches 8 bases. With V trimmed by 2 bases and J by 4 bases, 6 bases remained unmatched. The CDR3 has 15 amino acids. Germline V gives CDR1 TSWWSYY, CDR2 QGS. CDR3 region: CALGECRGYRDKLIF. In nucleotides, the CDR3 is TGTGCTCTTGGGGAATGTCGGGGATACCGCGATAAACTCATCTTT.

V is TRDV1 and J is TRDJ1, with D perhaps matching TRDD3 (6 bases). This CDR3 is 14 amino acids long. V was clipped by 0 bases and J by 2 bases, with 7 bases between them. CDR1 is TSWWSYY and CDR2 is QGS in the germline V gene. The CDR3 region is CALGELGETDKLIF. In nucleotides, the CDR3 is TGTGCTCTTGGGGAACTGGGGGAAACCGATAAACTCATCTTT.

This clone has just a few counts. The chain links TRDV1 to TRDJ1; 13 nucleotides align to TRDD3. The germline gives CDR1 TSWWSYY, CDR2 QGS. The CDR3 contains 21 residues. Trimming took 0 bases from V and 1 from J; bases not matched to a gene: 14. CDR3 nucleotide sequence: TGTGCTCTTGGGGAACTACTGTACGACTGGGGGATACGAAAATCCACCGATAAACTCATCTTT. It yields the protein CALGELLYDWGIRKSTDKLIF.

This clone has more than one count but fewer than ten. The rearrangement links TRDV1 to TRDJ1; TRDD3 matches 8 bases. The CDR3 length is 19 residues. V lost 0 bases to trimming and J lost 2 bases; unmatched junction nucleotides: 14. The germline CDR1 and CDR2 sequences are TSWWSYY and QGS. The CDR3: CALGELRSTGGAGTDKLIF. The CDR3 DNA reads as TGTGCTCTTGGGGAACTTCGGAGTACTGGGGGGGCTGGTACCGATAAACTCATCTTT.